Listed here are 29 T cell receptor beta chains from one sample, sequenced in a study of blood T cell repertoires in COVID-19. Profiling relied on immunoSEQ multiplex PCR, and the TCRdb table lists in-frame clones only, not all of them. This table has 150,000 to 200,000 clones, roughly 87% appearing once. The sample consisted of peripheral blood. These receptors all stem from a man aged 18 to 29 who had recovered from COVID-19.

V usage is TRBV12-3 or TRBV12-4 and J usage is TRBJ2-5, with a weak D call TRBD2 (6 bases). CDR3 length equals 13 residues. V dropped 8 bases and J dropped 5 bases, with 15 bases sitting between them. The CDR3 DNA follows: TGTGCCAGCGCACGGAGGGTAGGGGAGACCCAGTACTTC. As protein: CASARRVGETQYF.

V gene TRBV28 combines with J gene TRBJ2-1, with 9 positions matching TRBD2. The CDR3 has 15 residues. CDR1 is MDHEN and CDR2 is SYDVKM in the germline V gene. The trim removed 5 bases at V and 5 bases at J, leaving 7 bases unmatched. CDR3 in amino acids: CASSRSGSMNNEQFF. The CDR3 coding sequence is TGTGCCAGCAGTCGTAGCGGGAGTATGAACAATGAGCAGTTCTTC. Based on the CDR3 plus reference TRBV28 and TRBJ2-1, the full variable domain is DVKVTQSSRYLVKRTGEKVFLECVQDMDHENMFWYRQDPGLGLRLIYFSYDVKMKEKGDIPEGYSVSREKKERFSLILESASTNQTSMYLCASSRSGSMNNEQFFGPGTRLTVL.

The chain has TRBV29-1 and TRBJ2-3, with unresolved D. Germline CDR1 reads SQVTM; CDR2 reads ANQGSEA. The CDR3 loop spans 16 amino acids. V lost 0 bases and J 2 bases, leaving 15 bases between the germline ends. The CDR3 nucleotides read TGCAGCGTTGAAGAATCCACTGGGCCGGACACAGATACGCAGTATTTT. It is translated as CSVEESTGPDTDTQYF.

Note on this clone: The junction shows a germline mismatch at one end, possibly a read error. This sample includes further DNA sequences coding for the same CDR3. The V and J genes are TRBV28 and TRBJ2-3; TRBD2 might be the D (6 bases). The CDR3 is 13 amino acids. The germline gives CDR1 MDHEN, CDR2 SYDVKM. The CDR3 sequence is CASSSTSTDTQYF. CDR3 nucleotide sequence: TGTGCCAGCAGTTCCACTAGCACCGATACGCAGTATTTT.

This clone was seen ten or more times. The V call is TRBV7-2, the J call TRBJ1-1; TRBD1 is a possible D gene (6 bases). The CDR3 is 13 residues long. Germline values: CDR1 SGHTA, CDR2 FQGNSA. Trimming pared 8 bases from V and 1 base from J, leaving 11 bases between. CDR3 in DNA: TGTGCCAGCGAGACAGGCCCGAACACTGAAGCTTTCTTT. Protein: CASETGPNTEAFF.

With respect to this clone: This sequence may be a read error, since a much larger clone differs from it by one base. The chain joins TRBV6-5 to TRBJ2-7; 8 positions agree with TRBD1. The CDR3 has 16 residues. Germline-derived CDR1 and CDR2 are MNHEY and SVGAGI. Unmatched junction bases numbered 11, after V lost 4 bases and J lost 3 bases. The DNA of the CDR3 is TGTGCCAGCAGTTCACCGGGACAGGAGTCGGACTACGAGCAGTACTTC. It yields the protein CASSSPGQESDYEQYF.

The chain combines TRBV2 with TRBJ2-2; no firm D call. CDR1 is SNHLY and CDR2 is FYNNEI in the germline V gene. The CDR3 is 13 residues long. V was trimmed by 4 bases and J by 2 bases, leaving 5 bases between them. CDR3: CASSGLNTGELFF. CDR3 nucleotides: TGTGCCAGCAGTGGGCTTAACACCGGGGAGCTGTTTTTT.

The chain carries TRBV9 and TRBJ2-5, with D perhaps matching TRBD1 (6 bases). The CDR3 is made up of 13 amino acids. V lost 4 bases and J 5 bases, leaving 12 bases between the germline ends. Germline loops: CDR1 SGDLS, CDR2 YYNGEE. In DNA form, the CDR3 reads TGTGCCAGCAGCACTACAGGGTTCGAGACCCAGTACTTC. Translation gives CASSTTGFETQYF. The entire variable domain, with the rest obtained from reference TRBV9 and TRBJ2-5, is as follows: DSGVTQTPKHLITATGQRVTLRCSPRSGDLSVYWYQQSLDQGLQFLIQYYNGEERAKGNILERFSAQQFPDLHSELNLSSLELGDSALYFCASSTTGFETQYFGPGTRLLVL.

This clone was seen only once. This chain links TRBV5-6 with TRBJ2-7, with D possibly TRBD2 on 5 matching bases. Germline CDR1 is SGHDT and CDR2 is YYEEEE. Trimming stripped 5 bases from V and 3 bases from J, with 15 bases between. The CDR3 has 14 residues. The chain's CDR3 is CASRAGPAFYEQYF. The DNA for the CDR3 is TGTGCCAGCAGGGCGGGCCCCGCCTTCTACGAGCAGTACTTC.

The V and J genes are TRBV6-2 or TRBV6-3 and TRBJ2-7; 9 bases line up with TRBD2. The CDR3 loop spans 16 amino acids. Germline CDR1 is MNHEY and CDR2 is SVGEGT. The V segment lost 2 bases and the J segment 2 bases; nucleotides outside the gene matches: 7. The CDR3 DNA is TGTGCCAGCAGTTACGTGGGGACTAGCAAAGCCTACGAGCAGTACTTC. Its protein is CASSYVGTSKAYEQYF.

The CDR3 loop reads CASSLMAGQETQYF. CDR3 coding DNA: TGCGCCAGCAGCTTGATGGCGGGACAAGAGACCCAGTACTTC. The chain has TRBV5-1 and TRBJ2-5; TRBD2 might be the D (6 bases). The CDR3 is 14 amino acids. The V end was cut by 1 base, the J end by 2 bases, with 9 bases between. Germline CDR1 reads SGHRS; CDR2 reads YFSETQ. Full variable domain (rest looked up from reference TRBV5-1 and TRBJ2-5): KAGVTQTPRYLIKTRGQQVTLSCSPISGHRSVSWYQQTPGQGLQFLFEYFSETQRNKGNFPGRFSGRQFSNSRSEMNVSTLELGDSALYLCASSLMAGQETQYFGPGTRLLVL.

About this clone itself: At one end, the junction sequence differs from germline, possibly due to a read error. The chain uses TRBV11-2 and TRBJ1-1; a possible D gene is TRBD1 (5 bases). This CDR3 comprises 13 residues. Germline values: CDR1 SGHAT, CDR2 FQNNGV. CDR3: CASRLGERGEAFF. In nucleotides, the CDR3 is TGTGCCAGCAGGTTAGGGGAACGGGGGGAAGCTTTCTTT.

A single count supports this clone. The rearrangement links TRBV28 to TRBJ2-7; 7 bases map to TRBD2. The CDR3 sequence is 14 residues long. Trimming removed 0 bases from V and 3 bases from J; junction bases left unmatched: 2. Looked up from germline, CDR1 is MDHEN and CDR2 is SYDVKM. The CDR3 nucleotides are TGTGCCAGCAGTTTATGGCGGGGGAGCTACGAGCAGTACTTC. This codes for CASSLWRGSYEQYF. The full variable domain, rest sourced from reference TRBV28 and TRBJ2-7, is DVKVTQSSRYLVKRTGEKVFLECVQDMDHENMFWYRQDPGLGLRLIYFSYDVKMKEKGDIPEGYSVSREKKERFSLILESASTNQTSMYLCASSLWRGSYEQYFGPGTRLTVT.

This chain links TRBV19 with TRBJ1-2; D perhaps matches TRBD1 (5 bases). CDR3 length equals 13 residues. Per germline, CDR1 LNHDA and CDR2 SQIVND (reference sequence). Trimming took off 5 bases at V and 4 bases at J, with 11 bases between the two ends. CDR3 bases: TGTGCCAGTAGTTCAGGGTCGTTCTATGGCTACACCTTC. Protein: CASSSGSFYGYTF.

The rearrangement links TRBV7-6 to TRBJ2-3; 14 bases line up with TRBD2. Germline V CDR1 and CDR2: SGHVS, FNYEAQ. The CDR3 runs 20 residues. V lost 0 bases to trimming and J lost 5 bases; unmatched junction nucleotides: 13. CDR3 in amino acids: CASSLAAWGTSGGERDTQYF. CDR3 coding DNA: TGTGCCAGCAGCTTAGCGGCTTGGGGGACTAGCGGGGGAGAACGAGATACGCAGTATTTT. Full variable domain (missing parts from reference TRBV7-6 and TRBJ2-3): GAGVSQSPRYKVTKRGQDVALRCDPISGHVSLYWYRQALGQGPEFLTYFNYEAQQDKSGLPNDRFSAERPEGSISTLTIQRTEQRDSAMYRCASSLAAWGTSGGERDTQYFGPGTRLTVL.

This clone was seen a single time. The V call is TRBV28, the J call TRBJ2-3, with D possibly being TRBD1 (5 bases). This CDR3 comprises 15 residues. The ends were cut back, 5 bases at V and 1 base at J, with 13 bases in the middle. Germline lookup yields CDR1 MDHEN and CDR2 SYDVKM. The CDR3 here is CASSTTGEGTDTQYF. The CDR3 nucleotides read TGTGCCAGCAGTACCACAGGTGAGGGCACAGATACGCAGTATTTT.

This chain joins TRBV18 and TRBJ1-4, with a weak D call TRBD1 (5 bases). This CDR3 spans 14 amino acids. Germline-derived CDR1 and CDR2 are KGHSH and LQKENI. V was cut by 2 bases and J by 7 bases, with 11 bases left in between. The DNA of the CDR3 is TGTGCCAGCTCACCAACGGACCAGGGTGAAAAACTGTTTTTT. Protein: CASSPTDQGEKLFF. Looking up the rest from reference TRBV18 and TRBJ1-4 gives the full variable domain: NAGVMQNPRHLVRRRGQEARLRCSPMKGHSHVYWYRQLPEEGLKFMVYLQKENIIDESGMPKERFSAEFPKEGPSILRIQQVVRGDSAAYFCASSPTDQGEKLFFGSGTQLSVL.

This chain links TRBV4-3 with TRBJ2-3, with D possibly TRBD2 on 5 matching bases. This CDR3 has 20 residues. Trimming stripped 4 bases from V and 1 base from J, with 27 bases between. CDR1 LGHNA and CDR2 YSLEER come from the germline V gene. The CDR3 reads CASSLEIFPGKSTGTDTQYF. DNA of the CDR3: TGCGCCAGCAGCCTCGAGATTTTTCCGGGAAAAAGCACGGGCACAGATACGCAGTATTTT.

The V call is TRBV28, the J call TRBJ1-5; 7 bases fit TRBD1. The V gene end was trimmed by 2 bases and the J gene end by 5 bases; junction bases not matched to a gene: 3. The CDR3 sequence is 14 residues long. Germline assignment: CDR1 MDHEN and CDR2 SYDVKM. This CDR3 is CASSLVQGHQPQHF. CDR3 bases: TGTGCCAGCAGTTTAGTACAGGGGCATCAGCCCCAGCATTTT.

The sample holds one count of this clone. The chain carries TRBV6-5 and TRBJ2-1; tentatively, D is TRBD2 (5 bases). The CDR3 runs 12 residues. Germline V gives CDR1 MNHEY, CDR2 SVGAGI. The V end was cut by 8 bases, the J end by 5 bases, with 10 bases between. CDR3 coding DNA: TGTGCCAGCCGGAGGACGGACAATGAGCAGTTCTTC. Translation: CASRRTDNEQFF.

J is TRBJ1-5 and V is TRBV9; the match to TRBD1 covers 9 bases. V trimming: 2 bases; J trimming: 1 base; junction bases outside the gene matches: 7. CDR1 SGDLS and CDR2 YYNGEE come from the germline V gene. The CDR3 runs to 17 residues. The CDR3 is CASSVGAGTGSNQPQHF. CDR3 bases: TGTGCCAGCAGCGTGGGGGCCGGGACAGGGAGCAATCAGCCCCAGCATTTT.

The chain uses TRBV27 and TRBJ2-6; TRBD1 aligns across 8 bases. Trimming took 5 bases from V and 2 from J; bases not matched to a gene: 2. Germline V CDR1 and CDR2: MNHEY, SMNVEV (reference sequence). The CDR3 length is 15 residues. The CDR3 DNA is TGTGCCAGCAGTGACAGGGGAGCTGGGGCCAACGTCCTGACTTTC. Amino acid sequence: CASSDRGAGANVLTF.

This sequence joins TRBV19 and TRBJ2-7, with D maybe TRBD1 (6 bases). Germline CDR1 reads LNHDA; CDR2 reads SQIVND (reference sequence). CDR3 length: 14 residues. V shed 5 bases and J shed 3 bases, with 14 bases lying between them. In DNA, the CDR3 is TGTGCCAGTAGTTTACAGGGAAGAGGCTACGAGCAGTACTTC. Its protein is CASSLQGRGYEQYF.

CDR3 region: CASSEQTGMSSPLHF. Written as DNA, the CDR3 is TGTGCCAGCAGTGAGCAAACAGGGATGAGTTCACCCCTCCACTTT. V usage is TRBV25-1 and J usage is TRBJ1-6; a weak D match, TRBD1 (6 bases). Germline V CDR1 and CDR2: MGHDK, SYGVNS. There are 15 residues in the CDR3. Trimming stripped 3 bases from V and 9 bases from J, with 15 bases between. Drawing the rest from reference TRBV25-1 and TRBJ1-6, the complete variable domain is EADIYQTPRYLVIGTGKKITLECSQTMGHDKMYWYQQDPGMELHLIHYSYGVNSTEKGDLSSESTVSRIRTEHFPLTLESARPSHTSQYLCASSEQTGMSSPLHFGNGTRLTVT.

This clone was seen a single time. Written as DNA, the CDR3 is TGTGCCAGCAGCTTGGTCGGCAGGGTGGGCGATTCACCCCTCCACTTT. Amino acids: CASSLVGRVGDSPLHF. J is TRBJ1-6 and V is TRBV5-6; the D gene is possibly TRBD1 (5 bases). In germline, CDR1 is SGHDT, CDR2 YYEEEE. This CDR3 is built from 16 residues. Trimming took off 0 bases at V and 8 bases at J, with 15 bases between the two ends.

The rearrangement uses TRBV6-1 and TRBJ2-5; D is ambiguous. The CDR3 loop spans 12 amino acids. V lost 0 bases, J lost 5 bases, and 4 bases lay in between. In germline, CDR1 is MNHNS, CDR2 SASEGT. The CDR3 region is CASSEAYETQYF. CDR3 in DNA: TGTGCCAGCAGTGAAGCCTATGAGACCCAGTACTTC.

This chain joins TRBV9 and TRBJ1-2; TRBD1 matches 9 bases. Looked up from germline, CDR1 is SGDLS and CDR2 is YYNGEE. This CDR3 is built from 17 residues. Losses at the gene ends were 4 bases for V and 0 bases for J; bases not matched to a gene: 10. The CDR3 reads CASSLRTGVAANYGYTF. The CDR3, as DNA: TGTGCCAGCAGCCTGAGGACAGGGGTCGCTGCTAACTATGGCTACACCTTC.

This chain joins TRBV28 and TRBJ2-1; 9 bases are shared with TRBD2. The CDR3 totals 15 residues. Germline CDR1 reads MDHEN; CDR2 reads SYDVKM. V shed 6 bases and J 4 bases; nucleotides not matched to a gene: 7. The CDR3 region has the DNA TGTGCCAGCAGCGTAGCGGGAGCGGGGTACAATGAGCAGTTCTTC. Translating gives CASSVAGAGYNEQFF. Supplemented by reference TRBV28 and TRBJ2-1, the full variable domain reads DVKVTQSSRYLVKRTGEKVFLECVQDMDHENMFWYRQDPGLGLRLIYFSYDVKMKEKGDIPEGYSVSREKKERFSLILESASTNQTSMYLCASSVAGAGYNEQFFGPGTRLTVL.

The rearrangement uses TRBV10-3 and TRBJ1-5; D unclear. Trimming shortened V by 3 bases and J by 7 bases, and 7 bases separated the two germline ends. CDR3 length: 12 amino acids. Germline V gene lookup returns CDR1 ENHRY and CDR2 SYGVKD. The CDR3 DNA sequence: TGTGCCATCAGTGACGGTTTCCAGCCCCAGCATTTT. It translates to CAISDGFQPQHF.